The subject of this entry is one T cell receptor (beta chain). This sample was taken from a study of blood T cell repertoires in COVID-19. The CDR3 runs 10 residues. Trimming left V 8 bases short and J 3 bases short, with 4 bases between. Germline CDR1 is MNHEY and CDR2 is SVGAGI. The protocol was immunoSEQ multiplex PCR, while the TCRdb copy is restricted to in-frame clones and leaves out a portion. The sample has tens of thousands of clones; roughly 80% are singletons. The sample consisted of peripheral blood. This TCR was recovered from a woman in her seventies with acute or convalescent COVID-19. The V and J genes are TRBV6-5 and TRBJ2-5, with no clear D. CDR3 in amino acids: CASSEETQYF. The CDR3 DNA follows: TGTGCCAGCTCAGAAGAGACCCAGTACTTC.